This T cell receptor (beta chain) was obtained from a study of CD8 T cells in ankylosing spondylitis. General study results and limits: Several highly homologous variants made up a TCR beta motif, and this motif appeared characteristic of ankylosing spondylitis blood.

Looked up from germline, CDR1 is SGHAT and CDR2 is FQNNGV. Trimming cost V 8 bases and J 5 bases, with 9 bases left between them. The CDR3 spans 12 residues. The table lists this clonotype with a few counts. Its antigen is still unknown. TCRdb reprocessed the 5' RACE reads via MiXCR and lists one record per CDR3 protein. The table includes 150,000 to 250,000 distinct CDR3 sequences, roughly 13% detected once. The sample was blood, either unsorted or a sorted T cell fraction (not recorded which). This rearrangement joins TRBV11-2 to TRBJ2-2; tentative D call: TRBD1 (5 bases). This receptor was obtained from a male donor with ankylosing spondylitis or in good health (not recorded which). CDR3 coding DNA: TGTGCCAGCGGGGCTTGGACCGGGGAGCTGTTTTTT. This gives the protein CASGAWTGELFF.